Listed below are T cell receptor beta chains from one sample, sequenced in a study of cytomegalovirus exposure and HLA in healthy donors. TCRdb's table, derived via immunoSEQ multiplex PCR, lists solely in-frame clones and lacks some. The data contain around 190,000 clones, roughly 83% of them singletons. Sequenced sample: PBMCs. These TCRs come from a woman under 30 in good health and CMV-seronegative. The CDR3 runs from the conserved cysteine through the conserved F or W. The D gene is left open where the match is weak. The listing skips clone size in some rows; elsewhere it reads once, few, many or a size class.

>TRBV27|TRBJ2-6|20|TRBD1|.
TGTGCCAGCAGTTTAATGGGACAGGGCTCCGGCAGGGCTGGGGCCAACGTCCTGACTTTC
CASSLMGQGSGRAGANVLTF
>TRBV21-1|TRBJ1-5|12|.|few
TGTGCCAGCAGCGGACACAATCAGCCCCAGCATTTT
CASSGHNQPQHF
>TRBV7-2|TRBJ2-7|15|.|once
TGTGCCAGCAGCTTAGGGGCAGCCTGGACCTACGAGCAGTACTTC
CASSLGAAWTYEQYF
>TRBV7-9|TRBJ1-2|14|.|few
TGTGCCAGCAGCTCTGCGGATCACAGGGATGGCTACACCTTC
CASSSADHRDGYTF
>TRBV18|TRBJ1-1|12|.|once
TGTGCCAGCTCACTGGATGACAGGGAAGCTTTCTTT
CASSLDDREAFF
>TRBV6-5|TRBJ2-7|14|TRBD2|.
TGTGCCAGCAGTTACGGTCCCGGGACTAGCGAGCAGTACTTC
CASSYGPGTSEQYF
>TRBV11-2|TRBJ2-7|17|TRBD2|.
TGTGCCAGCAGCTTAAGTCCTGGGACTAGCGGGAGCTACGAGCAGTACTTC
CASSLSPGTSGSYEQYF
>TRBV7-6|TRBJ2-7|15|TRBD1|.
TGTGCCAGCAGCTTGAAGACAGGGGATACCTACGAGCAGTACTTC
CASSLKTGDTYEQYF
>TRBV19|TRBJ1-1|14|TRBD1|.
TGTGCCAGTAGTACGACGAACAGGGGGACTGAAGCTTTCTTT
CASSTTNRGTEAFF
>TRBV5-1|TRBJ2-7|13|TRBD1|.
TGCGCCAGCAGCTGGGGACAGGGCTACGAGCAGTACTTC
CASSWGQGYEQYF
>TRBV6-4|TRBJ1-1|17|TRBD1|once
TGTGCCAGCAGTTCAGGAATGGGACAGGGAAGAATCACTGAAGCTTTCTTT
CASSSGMGQGRITEAFF
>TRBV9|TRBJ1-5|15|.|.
TGTGCCAGCAGCGTGGGAGATTATAGCAATCAGCCCCAGCATTTT
CASSVGDYSNQPQHF
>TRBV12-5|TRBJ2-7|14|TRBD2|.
TGTGCTAGTGGTTTGTCGGTGAGGGAGGGGGAGCAGTACTTC
CASGLSVREGEQYF
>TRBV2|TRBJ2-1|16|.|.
TGTGCCAACCCAGAAAGGGTCCTAGCTACCCACAATGAGCAGTTCTTC
CANPERVLATHNEQFF
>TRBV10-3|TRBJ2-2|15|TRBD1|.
TGTGCCATCAGTTCGGACAGGGGAGGAACCGGGGAGCTGTTTTTT
CAISSDRGGTGELFF
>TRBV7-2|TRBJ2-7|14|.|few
TGTGCCAGCAGCCCTACGGGGAGAACCTACGAGCAGTACTTC
CASSPTGRTYEQYF
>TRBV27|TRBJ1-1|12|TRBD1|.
TGTGCCAGCACAACAGGGGGAACTGAAGCTTTCTTT
CASTTGGTEAFF
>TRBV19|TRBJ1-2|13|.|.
TGTGCCAGTACTACCCCTGATGGCTATGGCTACACCTTC
CASTTPDGYGYTF
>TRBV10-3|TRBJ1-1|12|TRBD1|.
TGTGCCACAGGGACAGGGCGGACTGAAGCTTTCTTT
CATGTGRTEAFF
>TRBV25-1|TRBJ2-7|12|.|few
TGTGCCAGCAGGGACAGAGCCTACGAGCAGTACTTC
CASRDRAYEQYF
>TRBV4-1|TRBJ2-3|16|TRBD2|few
TGCGCCAGCAGCCAAGACCCTAGCGGCCTCACAGATACGCAGTATTTT
CASSQDPSGLTDTQYF
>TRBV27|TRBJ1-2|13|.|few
TGTGCCAGCAGTTGGGCAGGGAACTATGGCTACACCTTC
CASSWAGNYGYTF
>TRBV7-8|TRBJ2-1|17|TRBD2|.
TGTGCCAGCAGCCCCCGATTGATAGCGGGAGAGTACAATGAGCAGTTCTTC
CASSPRLIAGEYNEQFF
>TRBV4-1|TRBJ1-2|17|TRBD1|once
TGCGCCAGCAGCCAAGAATTGACAGGGCTTTCTAACTATGGCTACACCTTC
CASSQELTGLSNYGYTF
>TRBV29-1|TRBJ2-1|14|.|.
TGCAGCGTTGAAGGACAGCTACTCTACAATGAGCAGTTCTTC
CSVEGQLLYNEQFF
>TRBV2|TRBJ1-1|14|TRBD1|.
TGTGCCAGCAGTGGTGAAGGGGGCGTTACTGAAGCTTTCTTT
CASSGEGGVTEAFF
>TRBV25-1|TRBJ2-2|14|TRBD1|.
TGTGCCAGCTCCTGGACAGGGGCTACCGGGGAGCTGTTTTTT
CASSWTGATGELFF
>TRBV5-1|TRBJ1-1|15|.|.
TGCGCTACCGCGGGTAGGGCCAAAATGAACACTGAAGCTTTCTTT
CATAGRAKMNTEAFF
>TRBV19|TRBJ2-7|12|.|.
TGTGCCACCGAAGGGGAAGCCTACGAGCAGTACTTC
CATEGEAYEQYF
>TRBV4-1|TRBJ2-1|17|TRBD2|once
TGCGCCAGCAGAGACAATACCTGGGGAGGGAGTGGTAATGAGCAGTTCTTC
CASRDNTWGGSGNEQFF
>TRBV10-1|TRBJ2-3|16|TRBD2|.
TGCGCCAGCAGCTCCGGGACTAGAGAGTTAAATAATACGCAGTATTTT
CASSSGTRELNNTQYF
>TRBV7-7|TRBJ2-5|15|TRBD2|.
TGTGCCAGCAGCCGGACTAGCGGGAGTAGGGAGACCCAGTACTTC
CASSRTSGSRETQYF
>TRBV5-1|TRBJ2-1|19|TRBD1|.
TGCGCCAGCAGCTTGGCCGTCCCCCTGGGACAGGGGGCCCACAATGAGCAGTTCTTC
CASSLAVPLGQGAHNEQFF
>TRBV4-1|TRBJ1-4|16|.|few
TGCGCCAGCAGCCAAGATTCTGCAGGGGTGCGTGAAAAACTGTTTTTT
CASSQDSAGVREKLFF
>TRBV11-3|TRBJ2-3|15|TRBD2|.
TGTGCCAGCTCTCGGGGAGTGGCGGGGGGAGATACGCAGTATTTT
CASSRGVAGGDTQYF
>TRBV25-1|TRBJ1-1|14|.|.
TGTGCCAGCAGTTGGGGGGGGCGAGGCACTGAAGCTTTCTTT
CASSWGGRGTEAFF
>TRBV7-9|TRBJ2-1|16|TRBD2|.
TGTGCCAGCACCATTATAGTAGCGGGAGGGAACAATGAGCAGTTCTTC
CASTIIVAGGNNEQFF
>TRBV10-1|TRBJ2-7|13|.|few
TGCGCCAGCACTGATCCAGGGTCCTACGAGCAGTACTTC
CASTDPGSYEQYF